The clone carrying this T cell receptor beta chain was detected a few times. What it binds is unknown. MiXCR, applied by TCRdb to the multiplex PCR reads, yields one record per CDR3 protein. Of about 15,000 distinct CDR3 sequences listed, 40% to 50% are singletons. The data were taken from a study of breast tumors, draining lymph nodes, adjacent tissues. Study observations and caveats: Tumor TCR diversity was below lymph nodes but above nontumor tissue. Luminal-like breast cancer showed significantly greater tumor-nontumor repertoire similarity than basal-like breast cancer did. Findings are consistent with lymph node origin and intratumoral expansion of most tumor T cells.

Germline V CDR1 and CDR2: SGHAT, FQNNGV. CDR3 length: 15 residues. The V gene lost 1 base and the J gene lost 0 bases, with 9 bases spanning the gap. The receptor was derived from a female donor with breast cancer. Some clones in this sample may be carry-over from other donors' samples. Sequenced material: tumor-adjacent breast tissue. The chain employs TRBV11-2 and TRBJ1-1; D unresolved. CDR3 residues: CASSLVSSMNTEAFF. Written as DNA, the CDR3 is TGTGCCAGCAGCTTAGTATCCAGCATGAACACTGAAGCTTTCTTT.